Described below is a single TCR beta chain sequence and its context. Its antigen remains unidentified. The V end was cut by 2 bases, the J end by 14 bases, with 17 bases between. This CDR3 is 12 amino acids long. Per germline, CDR1 SQVTM and CDR2 ANQGSEA. This specimen comes from a study of CD8+ T cells in alopecia areata. Study at large: Treated patients were given oral tofacitinib, which was dosed at 5 to 10 mg twice daily.

After isolation, RNA underwent reverse transcription to generate cDNA as the sequencing template. This table comes from immunoSEQ multiplex PCR, and its TCRdb copy is limited to in-frame clones, with some not included. The table lists approximately 140,000 clones, around 83% of them singletons. Noted treatment: oral pan-JAK inhibitor, 5-10 mg twice daily. Study conclusions and caveats: Sequencing of scalp samples also captures resident alphabeta T cells of normal skin.

The chain joins TRBV29-1 to TRBJ2-3; maybe TRBD2 (5 bases). The source of this sequence is a human donor with alopecia areata. The input for sequencing was CD8+ T cells sorted from blood, taken at week 4, from a patient treated with tofacitinib. The CDR3 loop is CSVENGLWEPYF. The CDR3 coding sequence is TGCAGCGTTGAAAATGGTCTGTGGGAGCCGTATTTT.